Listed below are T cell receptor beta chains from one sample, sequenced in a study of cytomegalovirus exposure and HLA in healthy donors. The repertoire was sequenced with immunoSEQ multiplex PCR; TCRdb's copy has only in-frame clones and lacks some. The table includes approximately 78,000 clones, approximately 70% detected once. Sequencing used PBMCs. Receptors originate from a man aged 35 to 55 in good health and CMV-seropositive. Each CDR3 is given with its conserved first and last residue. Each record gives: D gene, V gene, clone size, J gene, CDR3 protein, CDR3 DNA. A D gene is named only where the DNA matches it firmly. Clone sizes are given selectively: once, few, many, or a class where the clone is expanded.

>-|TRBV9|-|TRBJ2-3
CASSPGLTATDTQYF
TGTGCCAGCAGCCCCGGACTGACCGCTACAGATACGCAGTATTTT
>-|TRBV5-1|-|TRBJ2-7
CASSLFGSSYEQYF
TGCGCCAGCAGCCTGTTTGGCAGCTCCTACGAGCAGTACTTC
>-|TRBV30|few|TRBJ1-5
CAWTSGIYNQPQHF
TGTGCCTGGACCTCCGGGATTTACAATCAGCCCCAGCATTTT
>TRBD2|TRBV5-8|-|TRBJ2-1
CASSLSAGDEQFF
TGTGCCAGCAGCCTCTCAGCGGGAGATGAGCAGTTCTTC
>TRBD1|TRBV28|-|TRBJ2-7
CASSFIGQGLSEQYF
TGTGCCAGCAGCTTTATCGGACAGGGGTTAAGCGAGCAGTACTTC
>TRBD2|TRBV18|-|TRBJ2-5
CASSGGTSPQETQYF
TGTGCCAGCTCAGGGGGGACTAGCCCACAAGAGACCCAGTACTTC
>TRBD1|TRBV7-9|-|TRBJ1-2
CASRPNRGQGTGYTF
TGTGCCAGCAGACCTAACCGCGGACAGGGGACCGGCTACACCTTC
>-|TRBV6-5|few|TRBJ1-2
CASSFERYYGYTF
TGTGCCAGCAGTTTCGAGCGCTACTATGGCTACACCTTC
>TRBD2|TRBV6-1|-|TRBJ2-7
CASREGASGVWEQYF
TGTGCCAGCAGGGAGGGTGCTAGCGGGGTTTGGGAGCAGTACTTC
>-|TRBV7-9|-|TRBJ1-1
CASSLGGPSPEAFF
TGTGCCAGCAGCTTAGGAGGGCCAAGCCCTGAAGCTTTCTTT
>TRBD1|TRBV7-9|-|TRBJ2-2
CASNPRTGGDTGELFF
TGTGCCAGCAACCCGAGGACAGGGGGCGACACCGGGGAGCTGTTTTTT
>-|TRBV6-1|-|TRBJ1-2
CASSDLGANYGYTF
TGTGCCAGCAGTGACTTGGGCGCTAACTATGGCTACACCTTC
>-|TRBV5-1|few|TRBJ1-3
CASSLASPSNTIYF
TGCGCCAGCAGCTTGGCAAGCCCGAGTAACACCATATATTTT
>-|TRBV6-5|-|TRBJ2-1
CASSPQGSSYNEQFF
TGTGCCAGCAGCCCCCAGGGGAGCTCCTACAATGAGCAGTTCTTC
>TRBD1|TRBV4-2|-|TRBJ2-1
CASSRWGQGANEQFF
TGTGCCAGCAGCCGGTGGGGACAGGGGGCCAATGAGCAGTTCTTC
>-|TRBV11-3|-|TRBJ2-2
CASSLYGGRTGELFF
TGTGCCAGCAGCTTATATGGGGGGAGGACCGGGGAGCTGTTTTTT
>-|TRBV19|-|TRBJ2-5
CASSIGGGLLDRETQYF
TGTGCCAGTAGTATAGGTGGCGGCCTCTTAGACCGGGAGACCCAGTACTTC
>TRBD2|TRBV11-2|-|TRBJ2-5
CASSFVTGLAFKTQYF
TGTGCCAGCAGCTTTGTTACGGGACTAGCTTTCAAGACCCAGTACTTC